The 5 T cell receptor beta chains below all came from one sample that was sequenced in a study of beta chain features in type 1 diabetes. Of the isolated RNA, all was reverse transcribed, and so the sequenced material was expressed TCRB transcripts. Clones were sequenced by immunoSEQ multiplex PCR, and TCRdb holds only the in-frame ones, with some missing. Here the sample spans approximately 470,000 clones, 25% to 35% being singletons. The sample taken for sequencing was naive CD4+ T cells from blood. The receptors here all came from a young man in good health.

V is TRBV30 and J is TRBJ1-5; 7 nucleotides line up with TRBD1. Germline CDR1 GTSNPN, CDR2 SVGIG (reference sequence). This CDR3 is built from 15 residues. Germline trimming cut 2 bases from V and 5 bases from J; bases unmatched to any gene: 9. The CDR3 reads CAWSSDRVFDQPQHF. In DNA, the CDR3 is TGTGCCTGGAGTTCAGACAGGGTTTTCGATCAGCCCCAGCATTTT.

The sample holds a few counts of this clone. The chain joins TRBV30 to TRBJ2-7, with no clear D. This CDR3 region has 12 residues. The V gene lost 2 bases and the J gene lost 2 bases, with 7 bases spanning the gap. Germline CDR1 is GTSNPN and CDR2 is SVGIG (reference sequence). The CDR3 DNA follows: TGTGCCTGGAGTTGGGTTACCTACGAGCAGTACTTC. Translation gives CAWSWVTYEQYF.

A few counts support this clone. V usage is TRBV7-3 and J usage is TRBJ1-1; 7 bases are a match to TRBD1. Germline values: CDR1 SGHTA, CDR2 FQGTGA. The CDR3 length is 14 residues. J was trimmed by 7 bases and V by 6 bases; bases with no gene match: 11. CDR3 coding DNA: TGTGCCAGCAGGGCGAGGGGGCTTTACGGTGAAGCTTTCTTT. It codes for CASRARGLYGEAFF.

Only a few counts were recorded for this clone. The rearrangement links TRBV30 to TRBJ2-7; 9 positions match TRBD1. The junction had 12 bases not matched to a gene; V was cut back by 7 bases and J by 5 bases. Germline loops: CDR1 GTSNPN, CDR2 SVGIG (reference sequence). The CDR3 is made up of 14 amino acids. The chain's CDR3 is CASRGQGAWNEQYF. CDR3 bases: TGTGCCTCGAGGGGACAGGGAGCGTGGAACGAGCAGTACTTC.

This chain connects TRBV7-2 to TRBJ1-1, with 7 bases identical to TRBD1. The V gene's germline CDR1 is SGHTA and CDR2 FQGNSA. This CDR3 region has 14 residues. Trimming cost V 5 bases and J 4 bases; bases outside gene matches: 7. The CDR3 is CASSRQGGSTEAFF. CDR3 nucleotide sequence: TGTGCCAGCAGCAGACAGGGAGGGAGCACTGAAGCTTTCTTT.